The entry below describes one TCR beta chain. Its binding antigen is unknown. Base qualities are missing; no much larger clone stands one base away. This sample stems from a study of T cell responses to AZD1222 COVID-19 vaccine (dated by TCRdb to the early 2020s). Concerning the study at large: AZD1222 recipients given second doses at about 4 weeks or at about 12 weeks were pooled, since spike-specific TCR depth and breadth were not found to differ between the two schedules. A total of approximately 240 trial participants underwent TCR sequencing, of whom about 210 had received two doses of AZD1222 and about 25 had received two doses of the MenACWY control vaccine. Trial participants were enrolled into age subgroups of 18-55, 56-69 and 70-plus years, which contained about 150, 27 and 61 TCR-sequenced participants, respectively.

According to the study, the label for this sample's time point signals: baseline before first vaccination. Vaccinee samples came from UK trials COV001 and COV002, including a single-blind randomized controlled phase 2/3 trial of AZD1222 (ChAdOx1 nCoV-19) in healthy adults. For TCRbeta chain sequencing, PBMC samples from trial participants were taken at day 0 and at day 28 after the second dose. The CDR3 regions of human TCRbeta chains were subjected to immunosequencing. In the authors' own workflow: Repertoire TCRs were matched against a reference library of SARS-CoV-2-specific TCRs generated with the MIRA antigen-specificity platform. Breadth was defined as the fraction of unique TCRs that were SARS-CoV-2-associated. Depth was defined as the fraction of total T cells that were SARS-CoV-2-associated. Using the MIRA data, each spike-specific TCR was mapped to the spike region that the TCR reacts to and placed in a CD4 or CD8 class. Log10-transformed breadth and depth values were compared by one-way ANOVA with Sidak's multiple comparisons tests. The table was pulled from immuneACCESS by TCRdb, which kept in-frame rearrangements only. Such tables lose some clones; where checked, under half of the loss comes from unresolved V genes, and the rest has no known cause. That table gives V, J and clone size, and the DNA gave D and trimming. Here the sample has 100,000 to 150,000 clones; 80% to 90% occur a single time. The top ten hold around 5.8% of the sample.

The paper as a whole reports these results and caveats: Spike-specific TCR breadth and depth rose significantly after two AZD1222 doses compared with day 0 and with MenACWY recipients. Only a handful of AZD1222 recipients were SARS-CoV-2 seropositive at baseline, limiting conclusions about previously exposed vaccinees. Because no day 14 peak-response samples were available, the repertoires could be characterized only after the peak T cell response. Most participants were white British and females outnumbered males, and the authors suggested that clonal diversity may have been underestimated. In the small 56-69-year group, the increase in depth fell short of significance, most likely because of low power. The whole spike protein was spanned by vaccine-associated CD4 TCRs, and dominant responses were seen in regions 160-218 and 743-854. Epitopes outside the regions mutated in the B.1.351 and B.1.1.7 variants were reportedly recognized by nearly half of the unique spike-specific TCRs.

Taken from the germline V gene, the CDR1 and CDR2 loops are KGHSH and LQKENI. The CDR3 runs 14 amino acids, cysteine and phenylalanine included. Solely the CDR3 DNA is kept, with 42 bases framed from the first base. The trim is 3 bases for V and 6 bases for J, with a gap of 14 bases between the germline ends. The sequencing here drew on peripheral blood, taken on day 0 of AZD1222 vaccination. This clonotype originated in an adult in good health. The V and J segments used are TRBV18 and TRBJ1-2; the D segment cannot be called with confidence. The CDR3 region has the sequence CASSPVGPADGYTF. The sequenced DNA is TGTGCCAGCTCACCCGTCGGACCCGCGGATGGCTACACCTTC.